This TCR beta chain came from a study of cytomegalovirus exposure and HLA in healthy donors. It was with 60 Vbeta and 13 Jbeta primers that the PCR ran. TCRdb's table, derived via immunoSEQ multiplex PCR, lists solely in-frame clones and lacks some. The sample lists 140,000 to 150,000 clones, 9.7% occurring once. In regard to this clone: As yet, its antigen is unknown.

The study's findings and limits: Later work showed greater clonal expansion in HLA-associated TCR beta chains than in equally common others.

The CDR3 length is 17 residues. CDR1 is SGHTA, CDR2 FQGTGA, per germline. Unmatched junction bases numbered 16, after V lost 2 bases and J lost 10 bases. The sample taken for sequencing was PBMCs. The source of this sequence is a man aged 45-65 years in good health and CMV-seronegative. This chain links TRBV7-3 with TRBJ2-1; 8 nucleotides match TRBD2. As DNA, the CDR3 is TGTGCCAGCAGCTTACAGCCCTCTGGAGCGGGAGCGGGGGAGCAGTTCTTC. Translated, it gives CASSLQPSGAGAGEQFF.